This TCR beta chain came from a study of shared clonotypes between healthy human individuals. The germline gives CDR1 SGHTA, CDR2 FQGNSA. CDR3 size: 17 residues. The V gene end was trimmed by 2 bases and the J gene end by 7 bases; junction bases not matched to a gene: 11. The study, taken as a whole, reports: In general, naive subsets displayed greater estimated richness than memory subsets did. Deeper or shallower sequencing was expected to change how clonotypes are shared among donors.

A remark on this clone: Its antigen is unidentified.

This was a deep-level run. Generated by immunoSEQ multiplex PCR, the TCRdb table keeps only in-frame clones and is missing some. The sample yields under 2.5 million clones, under 95% seen once. This clonotype originated in a man aged 18 to 29 in good health. Some clones in this sample may be carry-over from other donors' samples. The rearrangement joins TRBV7-2 to TRBJ1-5; the match to TRBD1 covers 10 bases. The sample taken for sequencing was naive CD4+ T cells from PBMCs. Sample subset: CD45RA+ positively selected. The CDR3 here is CASSLMVWDRGSQPQHF. In DNA, the CDR3 is TGTGCCAGCAGCTTAATGGTTTGGGACAGGGGCTCCCAGCCCCAGCATTTT.